What follows are 2 T cell receptor beta chains derived from one specimen sequenced in a study of CD8+CD57+ T cells in acquired aplastic anemia. Genomic DNA provided the template from which TCR beta VDJ and CDR3 profiles were obtained. TCRdb independently ran MiXCR on the reads; one entry per CDR3 protein. The data show under 250,000 distinct CDR3 sequences, roughly 35% seen once. The sequenced material came from sorted CD4+, CD8+, or CD8+CD57+ T cells (not recorded which) from PBMCs. These receptors all stem from a human donor in good health, serving as a control.

V and J are TRBV7-2 and TRBJ2-4, with D possibly being TRBD1 or TRBD2 (6 bases each). CDR3 length equals 17 residues. V gave up 4 bases and J gave up 7 bases, with 23 bases separating them. Germline values: CDR1 SGHTA, CDR2 FQGNSA. The CDR3 sequence is CASSSIRGDRRRNIQYF. The CDR3 nucleotides read TGTGCCAGCAGCTCCATTAGGGGGGACCGAAGAAGGAACATTCAGTACTTC.

The chain carries TRBV3-1 and TRBJ1-6, with D unresolved. The V and J ends lost 0 bases and 2 bases respectively, with 2 bases between them. Germline CDR1 LGHDT, CDR2 YNNKEL (reference sequence). The CDR3 loop spans 14 amino acids. The CDR3 loop is CASSQEPYNSPLHF. CDR3 nucleotides: TGTGCCAGCAGCCAAGAGCCCTATAATTCACCCCTCCACTTT.